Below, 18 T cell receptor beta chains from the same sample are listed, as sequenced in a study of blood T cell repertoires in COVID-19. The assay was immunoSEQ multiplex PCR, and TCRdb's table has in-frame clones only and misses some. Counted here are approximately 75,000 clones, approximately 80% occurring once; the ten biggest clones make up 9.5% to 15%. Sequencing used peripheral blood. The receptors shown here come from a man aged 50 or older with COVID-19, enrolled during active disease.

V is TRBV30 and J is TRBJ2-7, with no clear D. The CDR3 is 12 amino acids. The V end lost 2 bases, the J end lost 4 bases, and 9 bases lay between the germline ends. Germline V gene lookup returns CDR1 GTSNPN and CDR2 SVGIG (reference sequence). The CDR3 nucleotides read TGTGCCTGGAGTCCCGGTTCTTACGAGCAGTACTTC. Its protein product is CAWSPGSYEQYF.

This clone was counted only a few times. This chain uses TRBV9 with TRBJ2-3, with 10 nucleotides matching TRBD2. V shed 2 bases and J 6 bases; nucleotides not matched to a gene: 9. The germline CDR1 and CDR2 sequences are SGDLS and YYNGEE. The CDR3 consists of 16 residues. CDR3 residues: CASSVSAGGSGDTQYF. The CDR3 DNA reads TGTGCCAGCAGCGTCTCAGCGGGAGGGTCTGGGGATACGCAGTATTTT.

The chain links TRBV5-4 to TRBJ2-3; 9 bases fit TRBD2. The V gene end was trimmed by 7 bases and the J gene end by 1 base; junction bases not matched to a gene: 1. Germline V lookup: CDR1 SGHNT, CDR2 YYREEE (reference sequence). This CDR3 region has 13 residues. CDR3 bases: TGTGCCAGCCAGCGGGGGGGCACAGATACGCAGTATTTT. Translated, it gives CASQRGGTDTQYF.

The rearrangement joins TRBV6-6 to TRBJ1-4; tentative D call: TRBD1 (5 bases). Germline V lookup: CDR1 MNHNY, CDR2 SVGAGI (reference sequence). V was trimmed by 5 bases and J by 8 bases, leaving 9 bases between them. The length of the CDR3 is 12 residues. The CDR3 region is CASSTKGEKLFF. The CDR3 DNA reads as TGTGCCAGCAGTACGAAGGGGGAAAAACTGTTTTTT.

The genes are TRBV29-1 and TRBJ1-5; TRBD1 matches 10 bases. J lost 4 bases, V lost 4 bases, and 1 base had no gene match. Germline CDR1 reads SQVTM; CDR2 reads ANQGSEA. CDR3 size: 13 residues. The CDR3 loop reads CSVVGQGNQPQHF. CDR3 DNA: TGCAGCGTTGTGGGACAGGGGAATCAGCCCCAGCATTTT.

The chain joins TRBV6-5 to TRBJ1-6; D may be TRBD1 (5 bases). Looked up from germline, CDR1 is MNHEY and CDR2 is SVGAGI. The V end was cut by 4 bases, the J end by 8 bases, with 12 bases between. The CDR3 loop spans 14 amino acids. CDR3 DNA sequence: TGTGCCAGCAGTTGGAGGGGCGGGGATTCACCCCTCCACTTT. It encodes CASSWRGGDSPLHF.

DNA of the CDR3: TGTGCCAGCAGCTCTAGACCCAGCGGGAGGAACACAGATACGCAGTATTTT. Amino acids: CASSSRPSGRNTDTQYF. This chain joins TRBV7-3 and TRBJ2-3; 9 nucleotides align to TRBD2. CDR1 is SGHTA and CDR2 is FQGTGA in the germline V gene. This CDR3 has 17 amino acids. The V and J ends lost 4 bases and 2 bases, in that order; junction bases with no gene match: 10.

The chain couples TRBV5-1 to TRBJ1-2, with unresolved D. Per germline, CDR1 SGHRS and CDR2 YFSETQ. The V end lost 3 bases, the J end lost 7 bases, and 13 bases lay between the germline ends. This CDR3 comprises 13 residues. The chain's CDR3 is CASSSQFVGGYTF. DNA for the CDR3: TGCGCCAGCAGCTCGCAATTCGTCGGTGGCTACACCTTC.

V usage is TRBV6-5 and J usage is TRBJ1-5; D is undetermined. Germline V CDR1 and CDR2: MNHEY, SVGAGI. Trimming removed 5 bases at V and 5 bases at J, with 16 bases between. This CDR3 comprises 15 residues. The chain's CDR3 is CASSTLRRDDQPQHF. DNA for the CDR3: TGTGCCAGCAGTACCCTCAGGAGGGATGATCAGCCCCAGCATTTT.

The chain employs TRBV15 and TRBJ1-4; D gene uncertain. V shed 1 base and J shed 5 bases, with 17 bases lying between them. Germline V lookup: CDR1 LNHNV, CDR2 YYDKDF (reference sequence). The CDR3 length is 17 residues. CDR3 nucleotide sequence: TGTGCCACCAGCAGAGTAGGGCAAGTTGGAGGGAATGAAAAACTGTTTTTT. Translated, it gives CATSRVGQVGGNEKLFF.

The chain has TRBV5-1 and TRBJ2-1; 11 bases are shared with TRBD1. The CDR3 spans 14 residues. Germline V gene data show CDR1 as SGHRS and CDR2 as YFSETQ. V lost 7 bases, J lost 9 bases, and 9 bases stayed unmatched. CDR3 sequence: CASSDRGRIGEQFF. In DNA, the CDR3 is TGCGCCAGCTCGGACAGGGGGCGTATTGGTGAGCAGTTCTTC.

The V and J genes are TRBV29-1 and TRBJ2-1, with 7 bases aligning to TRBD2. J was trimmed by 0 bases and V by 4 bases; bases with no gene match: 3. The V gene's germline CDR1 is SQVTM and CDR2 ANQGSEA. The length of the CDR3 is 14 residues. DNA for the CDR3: TGCAGCGTTGGTCGGGACTACTCCTACAATGAGCAGTTCTTC. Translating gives CSVGRDYSYNEQFF.

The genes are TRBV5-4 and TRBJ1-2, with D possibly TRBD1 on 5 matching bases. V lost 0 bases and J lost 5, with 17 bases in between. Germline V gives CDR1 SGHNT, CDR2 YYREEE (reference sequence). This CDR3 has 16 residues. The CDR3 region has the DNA TGTGCCAGCAGCTTGGTCAGGGCAGGTGGGCGGTATGGCTACACCTTC. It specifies CASSLVRAGGRYGYTF.

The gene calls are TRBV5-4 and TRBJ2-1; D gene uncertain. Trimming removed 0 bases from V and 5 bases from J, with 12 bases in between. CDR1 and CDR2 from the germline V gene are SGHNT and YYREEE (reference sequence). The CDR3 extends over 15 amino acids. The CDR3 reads CASSLEWVANNEQFF. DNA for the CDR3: TGTGCCAGCAGCTTGGAGTGGGTAGCAAACAATGAGCAGTTCTTC.

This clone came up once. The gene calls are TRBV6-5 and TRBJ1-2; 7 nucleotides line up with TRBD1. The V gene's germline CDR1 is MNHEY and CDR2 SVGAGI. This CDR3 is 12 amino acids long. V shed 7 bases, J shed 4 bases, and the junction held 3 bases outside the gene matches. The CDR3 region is CASTGQAYGYTF. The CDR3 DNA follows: TGTGCCAGCACAGGACAGGCCTATGGCTACACCTTC.

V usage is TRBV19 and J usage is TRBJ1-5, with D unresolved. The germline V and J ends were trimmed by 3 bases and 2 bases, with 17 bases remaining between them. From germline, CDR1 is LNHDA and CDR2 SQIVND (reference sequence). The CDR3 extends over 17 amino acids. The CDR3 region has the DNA TGTGCCAGTAGTATGGGTACCCCAGAACGGGGCAATCAGCCCCAGCATTTT. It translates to CASSMGTPERGNQPQHF.

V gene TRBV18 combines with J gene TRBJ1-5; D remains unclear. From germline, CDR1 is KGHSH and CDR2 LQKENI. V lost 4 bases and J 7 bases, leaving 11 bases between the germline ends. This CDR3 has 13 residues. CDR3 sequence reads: CASSRGQEQPQHF. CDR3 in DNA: TGTGCCAGCTCACGAGGGCAGGAGCAGCCCCAGCATTTT. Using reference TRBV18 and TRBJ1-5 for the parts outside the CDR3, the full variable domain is NAGVMQNPRHLVRRRGQEARLRCSPMKGHSHVYWYRQLPEEGLKFMVYLQKENIIDESGMPKERFSAEFPKEGPSILRIQQVVRGDSAAYFCASSRGQEQPQHFGDGTRLSIL.

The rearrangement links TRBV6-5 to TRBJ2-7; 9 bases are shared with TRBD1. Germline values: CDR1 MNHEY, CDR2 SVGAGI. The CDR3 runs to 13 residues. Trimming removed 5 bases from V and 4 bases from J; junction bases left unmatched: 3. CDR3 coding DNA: TGTGCCAGCAGTCTGGACAGGGGATACGAGCAGTACTTC. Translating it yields CASSLDRGYEQYF.